The clone carrying this T cell receptor (beta chain) was seen many times. This sample was included in a study of T cells in Graves' hyperthyroidism and ophthalmopathy. The investigators amplified TCR beta CDR3 regions from RNA transcripts. The HTBI set primed first-round TCR CDR3 RT-PCR. MiXCR, run by TCRdb on the multiplex PCR reads, gives a single entry per CDR3 protein. This sample yields 200,000 to 250,000 distinct CDR3 sequences, of which around 17% are seen a single time; 25% to 30% belongs to the top ten. The clonotype comes from a woman under 30 with Graves' ophthalmopathy. Sequencing input: blood.

The DNA of the CDR3 is TGCAGTGTCCAGCGGTCCTCCTTGACCCTCCACTTT. This gives the protein CSVQRSSLTLHF. The V gene is TRBV20-1, the J gene TRBJ1-6, with unresolved D. Trimming left V 7 bases short and J 14 bases short, with 18 bases between. The germline V gene has CDR1 DFQATT and CDR2 SNEGSKA (reference sequence). The CDR3 has 12 amino acids.